This T cell receptor beta chain was sequenced for a study of control samples from healthy donors and cancer patients. The CDR3 consists of 14 residues. Germline CDR1 MNHEY, CDR2 SVGAGI. V lost 2 bases and J lost 7, with 14 bases in between. Using immunoSEQ multiplex PCR, the repertoire was profiled, and TCRdb retains in-frame clones only, with some absent. The data show roughly 370,000 clones, approximately 90% seen once. The sequencing sample was made of PBMCs. This sequence was found in a man aged 40-49 years with head and neck cancer. The V gene is TRBV6-5, the J gene TRBJ1-1, with unresolved D. CDR3 region: CASSYLAERGEAFF. The CDR3 region has the DNA TGTGCCAGCAGTTACCTGGCAGAGAGAGGTGAAGCTTTCTTT.